What follows are 19 T cell receptor beta chains derived from one specimen sequenced in a study of CD8 T cells in ankylosing spondylitis. From the 5' RACE reads, TCRdb called clonotypes with MiXCR, one entry per CDR3 protein. This table has 200,000 to 250,000 distinct CDR3 sequences, 20% to 30% appearing once. The source material was blood, either unsorted or a sorted T cell fraction (not recorded which). Receptors were obtained from a male donor with ankylosing spondylitis or in good health (not recorded which).

The chain links TRBV20-1 to TRBJ1-1; the D is unclear. CDR3 length: 13 residues. Trimming left V 3 bases short and J 1 base short, with 9 bases between. Germline CDR1 DFQATT, CDR2 SNEGSKA (reference sequence). The CDR3 sequence is CSASRSGNTEAFF. In nucleotides, the CDR3 is TGCAGTGCTAGTCGTTCTGGGAACACTGAAGCTTTCTTT.

This clonotype was picked up many times. The chain recombines TRBV18 with TRBJ1-1; TRBD1 matches at 9 bases. This CDR3 has 15 residues. V lost 5 bases and J lost 0; bases outside the gene matches: 4. Germline V gene lookup returns CDR1 KGHSH and CDR2 LQKENI. CDR3 DNA sequence: TGTGCCAGCTCAGCGGGACAGGGAATGAACACTGAAGCTTTCTTT. It encodes CASSAGQGMNTEAFF.

This clonotype was counted ten times or more. This chain links TRBV24-1 with TRBJ1-5; D not certain. Trimming pared 5 bases from V and 2 bases from J, leaving 12 bases between. This CDR3 region has 15 residues. CDR1 and CDR2 from the germline V gene are KGHDR and SFDVKD. The CDR3 nucleotides read TGTGCCACCAGTGTACCGGCAAGGGGCAATCAGCCCCAGCATTTT. Translation: CATSVPARGNQPQHF.

As concerns this clonotype: A much larger clone lies a single base off, so this may be a read error. Since no conserved phenylalanine or tryptophan closes the CDR3, a read error is the likely cause. The V gene is TRBV27, the J gene TRBJ1-2; D unresolved. The length of the CDR3 is 14 residues. CDR1 MNHEY and CDR2 SMNVEV come from the germline V gene (reference sequence). V shed 8 bases and J shed 5 bases, with 18 bases lying between them. As DNA, the CDR3 is TGTGCCAGCGGCATTTTTGGCAGCCATTATGGCTACACCCTC. Its translation is CASGIFGSHYGYTL.

This clonotype has a count of ten or more. The J gene is TRBJ2-7, the V gene TRBV20-1; TRBD2 aligns across 11 bases. With V trimmed by 0 bases and J by 5 bases, 3 bases remained unmatched. Germline V gene lookup returns CDR1 DFQATT and CDR2 SNEGSKA (reference sequence). CDR3 length: 14 residues. CDR3 in amino acids: CSARDGTSGNEQYF. The CDR3 DNA sequence: TGCAGTGCTAGAGATGGGACTAGCGGTAACGAGCAGTACTTC.

This clonotype was observed at least ten times. V is TRBV6-1 and J is TRBJ1-6, with a tentative D call TRBD1 (6 bases). Germline V gene sequence: CDR1 MNHNS, CDR2 SASEGT. The CDR3 has 14 amino acids. Trimming took 8 bases from V and 4 from J, leaving 12 bases between them. The DNA of the CDR3 is TGTGCCAGCTCTCAACAGGGTTATAATTCACCCCTCCACTTT. This gives the protein CASSQQGYNSPLHF.

This clonotype has only one observation. This chain uses TRBV12-3 or TRBV12-4 with TRBJ1-4; possible D gene TRBD1, 5 bases. This CDR3 has 15 residues. The V gene lost 6 bases and the J gene lost 7 bases, with 18 bases spanning the gap. In nucleotides, the CDR3 is TGTGCCAGCAGGTTATATCGGGACTCGGTTGAAAAACTGTTTTTT. Protein: CASRLYRDSVEKLFF.

This clonotype was picked up many times. V gene TRBV25-1 combines with J gene TRBJ2-3; weak D call: TRBD1 (6 bases). Trimming cost V 3 bases and J 4 bases, with 20 bases left between them. CDR3 size: 17 residues. Germline V gene data show CDR1 as MGHDK and CDR2 as SYGVNS. The CDR3 DNA sequence: TGTGCCAGCAGTGACCGGGCCAGCAGGGGTCGGGCAGATACGCAGTATTTT. Amino acids: CASSDRASRGRADTQYF.

The rearrangement joins TRBV9 to TRBJ2-7; either TRBD1 or TRBD2 may supply D (5 bases each). V lost 3 bases and J lost 3, with 13 bases in between. CDR3 length equals 14 residues. Germline CDR1 and CDR2: SGDLS and YYNGEE. The CDR3 loop reads CASSADQRGYEQYF. The CDR3 coding sequence is TGTGCCAGCAGCGCAGACCAGAGGGGCTACGAGCAGTACTTC.

The V and J genes are TRBV12-3 or TRBV12-4 and TRBJ2-1, with D unresolved. The length of the CDR3 is 12 residues. Trimming pared 6 bases from V and 7 bases from J, leaving 10 bases between. This CDR3 reads CASSLHKNEQFF. The CDR3 DNA follows: TGTGCCAGCAGCCTACACAAGAATGAGCAGTTCTTC.

The chain joins TRBV20-1 to TRBJ2-7, with D perhaps TRBD1 or TRBD2 (5 bases each). Germline CDR1 is DFQATT and CDR2 is SNEGSKA (reference sequence). CDR3 size: 12 residues. The CDR3 coding sequence is TGCAGCGTGGAAGGGGAGACCTACGAGCAGTACTTC. The encoded protein is CSVEGETYEQYF.

This clonotype was counted at least ten times. V usage is TRBV29-1 and J usage is TRBJ2-5, with 14 bases lining up with TRBD2. CDR3 size: 14 residues. Germline-derived CDR1 and CDR2 are SQVTM and ANQGSEA. Trimming at V came to 7 bases and at J to 1 base, leaving 2 bases not matched to a gene. For the CDR3, the DNA is TGCAGCGGGGGACTAGCGGGAGTCCAAGAGACCCAGTACTTC. It translates to CSGGLAGVQETQYF.

This clonotype was picked up many times. The chain combines TRBV20-1 with TRBJ2-1, with 9 bases lining up with TRBD2. Germline assignment: CDR1 DFQATT and CDR2 SNEGSKA (reference sequence). This CDR3 comprises 14 residues. Unmatched junction bases numbered 8, after V lost 6 bases and J lost 5 bases. CDR3 DNA: TGCAGTGCACCACCTAGCGGGATTCACAATGAGCAGTTCTTC. Amino acids: CSAPPSGIHNEQFF.

The chain uses TRBV6-1 and TRBJ2-7; D might be TRBD2 (6 bases). V was cut by 7 bases and J by 4 bases, with 23 bases left in between. Germline V lookup: CDR1 MNHNS, CDR2 SASEGT. The CDR3 consists of 16 residues. Here the CDR3 reads CASTDFRRVRRYEQYF. CDR3 DNA: TGTGCCAGCACCGATTTTCGGAGGGTCCGGAGGTACGAGCAGTACTTC.

V is TRBV29-1 and J is TRBJ2-3, with D perhaps given as TRBD1 or TRBD2 (5 bases each). Germline V CDR1 and CDR2: SQVTM, ANQGSEA. The CDR3 has 13 residues. V was trimmed by 5 bases and J by 5 bases, leaving 14 bases between them. CDR3 amino acids: CSVSSGTKDTQYF. The CDR3 DNA sequence: TGCAGCGTTTCCTCCGGGACCAAAGATACGCAGTATTTT.

This clonotype has only a few counts. The chain carries TRBV20-1 and TRBJ2-1, with 10 positions matching TRBD2. The CDR3 loop spans 14 amino acids. The V gene end was trimmed by 6 bases and the J gene end by 6 bases; junction bases not matched to a gene: 8. From germline, CDR1 is DFQATT and CDR2 SNEGSKA (reference sequence). The CDR3 DNA reads as TGCAGTGCCTCCCTAGCGGGAGCGGTCAATGAGCAGTTCTTC. Its translation: CSASLAGAVNEQFF.

The gene calls are TRBV9 and TRBJ1-4; D ambiguous. The V end was cut by 4 bases, the J end by 8 bases, with 15 bases between. The CDR3 sequence is 14 residues long. CDR1 SGDLS and CDR2 YYNGEE come from the germline V gene. CDR3 amino acids: CASSLAGRPEKLFF. The CDR3, as DNA: TGTGCCAGCAGCCTAGCCGGACGACCCGAAAAACTGTTTTTT.

Ten or more counts support this clonotype. This chain's CDR3 is CASSNYRGQMVEQFF. CDR3 DNA: TGTGCCAGCAGTAATTACAGGGGGCAGATGGTTGAGCAGTTCTTC. J is TRBJ2-1 and V is TRBV27, with 9 bases matching TRBD1. Germline assignment: CDR1 MNHEY and CDR2 SMNVEV (reference sequence). Germline trimming cut 5 bases from V and 9 bases from J; bases unmatched to any gene: 11. This CDR3 spans 15 amino acids.

This clonotype has at least ten counts. The rearrangement links TRBV9 to TRBJ2-3; 10 nucleotides align to TRBD2. The junction had 7 bases not matched to a gene; V was cut back by 3 bases and J by 6 bases. In germline, CDR1 is SGDLS, CDR2 YYNGEE. The CDR3 is 15 amino acids. This CDR3 is CASSGTSGKVDTQYF. The CDR3 DNA reads as TGTGCCAGCAGCGGAACTAGCGGGAAGGTGGATACGCAGTATTTT.